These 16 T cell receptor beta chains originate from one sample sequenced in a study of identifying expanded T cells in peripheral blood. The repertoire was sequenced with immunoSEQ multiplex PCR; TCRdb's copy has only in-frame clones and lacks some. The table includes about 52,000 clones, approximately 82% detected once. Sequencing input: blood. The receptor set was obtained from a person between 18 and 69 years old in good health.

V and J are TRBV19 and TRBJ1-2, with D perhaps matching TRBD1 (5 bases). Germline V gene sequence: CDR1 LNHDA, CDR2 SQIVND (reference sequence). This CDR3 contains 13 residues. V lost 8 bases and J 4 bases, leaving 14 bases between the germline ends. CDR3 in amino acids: CASGDDSSYGYTF. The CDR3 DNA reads TGTGCCAGTGGCGACGACAGTTCCTATGGCTACACCTTC. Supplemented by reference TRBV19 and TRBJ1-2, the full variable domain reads DGGITQSPKYLFRKEGQNVTLSCEQNLNHDAMYWYRQDPGQGLRLIYYSQIVNDFQKGDIAEGYSVSREKKESFPLTVTSAQKNPTAFYLCASGDDSSYGYTFGSGTRLTVV.

Here the CDR3 DNA reads TGTGCCAGCAGCTCTCAGCGGGCGTGGGATACGCAGTATTTT. It translates to CASSSQRAWDTQYF. The chain has TRBV13 and TRBJ2-3; maybe TRBD2 (6 bases). V was shortened by 4 bases and J by 6 bases, with 14 bases between the two germline ends. The length of the CDR3 is 14 residues. Germline V gene data show CDR1 as PRHDT and CDR2 as FYEKMQ (reference sequence). The entire variable domain, with the rest obtained from reference TRBV13 and TRBJ2-3, is as follows: AAGVIQSPRHLIKEKRETATLKCYPIPRHDTVYWYQQGPGQDPQFLISFYEKMQSDKGSIPDRFSAQQFSDYHSELNMSSLELGDSALYFCASSSQRAWDTQYFGPGTRLTVL.

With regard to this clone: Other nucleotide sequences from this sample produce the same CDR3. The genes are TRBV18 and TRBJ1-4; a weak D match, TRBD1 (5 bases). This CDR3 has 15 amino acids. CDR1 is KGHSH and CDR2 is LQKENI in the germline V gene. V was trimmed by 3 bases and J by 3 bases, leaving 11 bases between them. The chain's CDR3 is CASSPSRGANEKLFF. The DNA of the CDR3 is TGTGCCAGCTCACCTTCCCGGGGGGCTAATGAAAAACTGTTTTTT.

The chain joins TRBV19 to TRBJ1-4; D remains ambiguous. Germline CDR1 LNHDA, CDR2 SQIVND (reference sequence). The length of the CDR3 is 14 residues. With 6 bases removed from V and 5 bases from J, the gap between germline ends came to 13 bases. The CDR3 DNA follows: TGTGCCAGTAGCAGGTGGGAGGCAAATGAAAAACTGTTTTTT. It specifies CASSRWEANEKLFF.

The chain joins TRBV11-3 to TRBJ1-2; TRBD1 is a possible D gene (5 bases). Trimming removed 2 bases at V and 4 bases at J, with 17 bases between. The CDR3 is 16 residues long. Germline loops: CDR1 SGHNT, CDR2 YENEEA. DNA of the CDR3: TGTGCCAGCAGCTTATCCGGACGTCTCGGGGCCTATGGCTACACCTTC. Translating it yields CASSLSGRLGAYGYTF.

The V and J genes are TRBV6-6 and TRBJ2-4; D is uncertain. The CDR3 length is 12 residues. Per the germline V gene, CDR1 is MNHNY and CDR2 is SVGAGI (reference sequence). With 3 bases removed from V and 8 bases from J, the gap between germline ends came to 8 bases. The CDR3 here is CASSYAWDIQYF. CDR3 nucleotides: TGTGCCAGCAGTTATGCGTGGGACATTCAGTACTTC.

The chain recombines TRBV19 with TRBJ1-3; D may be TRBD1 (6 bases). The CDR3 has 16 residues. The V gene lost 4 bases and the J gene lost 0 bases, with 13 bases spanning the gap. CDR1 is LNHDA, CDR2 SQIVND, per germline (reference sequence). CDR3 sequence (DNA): TGTGCCAGTAGTACTTCCGGACAGATCTCTGGAAACACCATATATTTT. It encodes CASSTSGQISGNTIYF.

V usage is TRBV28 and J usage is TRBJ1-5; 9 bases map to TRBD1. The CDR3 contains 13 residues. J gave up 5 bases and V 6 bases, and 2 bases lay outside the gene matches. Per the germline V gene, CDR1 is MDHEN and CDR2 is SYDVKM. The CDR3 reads CASRGQGYQPQHF. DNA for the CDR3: TGTGCCAGCAGGGGACAGGGCTATCAGCCCCAGCATTTT.

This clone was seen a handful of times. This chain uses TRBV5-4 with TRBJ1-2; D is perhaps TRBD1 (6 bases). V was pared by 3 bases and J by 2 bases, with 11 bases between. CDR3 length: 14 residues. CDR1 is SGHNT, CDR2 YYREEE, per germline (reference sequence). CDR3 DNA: TGTGCCAGCAGCTCCGGACAGCTCAACTATGGCTACACCTTC. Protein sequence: CASSSGQLNYGYTF. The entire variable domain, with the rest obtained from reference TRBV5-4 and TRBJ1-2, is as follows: ETGVTQSPTHLIKTRGQQVTLRCSSQSGHNTVSWYQQALGQGPQFIFQYYREEENGRGNFPPRFSGLQFPNYSSELNVNALELDDSALYLCASSSGQLNYGYTFGSGTRLTVV.

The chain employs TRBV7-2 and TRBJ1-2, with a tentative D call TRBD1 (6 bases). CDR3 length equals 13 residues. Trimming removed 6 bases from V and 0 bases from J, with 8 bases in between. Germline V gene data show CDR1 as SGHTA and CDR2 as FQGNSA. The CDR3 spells CASSGQTNYGYTF. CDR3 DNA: TGTGCCAGCAGTGGACAGACTAACTATGGCTACACCTTC.

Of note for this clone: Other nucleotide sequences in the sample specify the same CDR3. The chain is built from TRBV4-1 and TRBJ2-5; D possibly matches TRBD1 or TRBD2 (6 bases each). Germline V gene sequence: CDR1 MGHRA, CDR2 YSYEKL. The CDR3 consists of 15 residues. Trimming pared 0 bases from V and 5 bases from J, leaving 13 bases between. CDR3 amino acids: CASSQDPGAWETQYF. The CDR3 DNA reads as TGCGCCAGCAGCCAAGATCCGGGGGCGTGGGAGACCCAGTACTTC.

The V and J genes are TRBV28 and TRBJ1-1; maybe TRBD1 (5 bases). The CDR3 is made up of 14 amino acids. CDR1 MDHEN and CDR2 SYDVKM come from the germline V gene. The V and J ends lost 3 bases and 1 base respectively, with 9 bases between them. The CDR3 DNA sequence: TGTGCCAGCAGTTTCAATGGGGGGAACACTGAAGCTTTCTTT. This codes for CASSFNGGNTEAFF.

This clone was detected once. The CDR3 DNA follows: TGTGCCAGCAGGGGGGGCCAGGGACAAGAGGCTAACTATGGCTACACCTTC. This codes for CASRGGQGQEANYGYTF. The chain recombines TRBV7-9 with TRBJ1-2; tentative D call: TRBD1 (6 bases). Germline loops: CDR1 SEHNR, CDR2 FQNEAQ (reference sequence). Trimming shortened V by 6 bases and J by 0 bases, and 20 bases separated the two germline ends. The length of the CDR3 is 17 residues.

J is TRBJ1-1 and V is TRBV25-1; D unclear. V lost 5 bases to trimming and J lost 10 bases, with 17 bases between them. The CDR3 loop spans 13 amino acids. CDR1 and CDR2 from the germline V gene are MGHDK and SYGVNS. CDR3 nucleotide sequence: TGTGCCAGCAGTCCAGGACCTTTCGATGGAGCTTTCTTT. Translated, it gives CASSPGPFDGAFF.

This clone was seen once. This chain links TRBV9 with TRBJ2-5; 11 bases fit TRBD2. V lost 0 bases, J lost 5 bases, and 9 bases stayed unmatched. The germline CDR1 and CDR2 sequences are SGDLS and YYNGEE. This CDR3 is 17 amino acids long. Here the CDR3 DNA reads TGTGCCAGCAGCGTAGCTGGGGTAGCGGGGGGGCAGGAGACCCAGTACTTC. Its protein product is CASSVAGVAGGQETQYF.

The chain's CDR3 is CASSSGGWNHEQYF. For the CDR3, the DNA is TGCGCCAGCAGCTCCGGAGGGTGGAACCACGAGCAGTACTTC. The chain carries TRBV5-1 and TRBJ2-7, with TRBD2 as a possible D gene (6 bases). The ends were cut back, 3 bases at V and 5 bases at J, with 15 bases in the middle. This CDR3 is 14 amino acids long. In germline, CDR1 is SGHRS, CDR2 YFSETQ.